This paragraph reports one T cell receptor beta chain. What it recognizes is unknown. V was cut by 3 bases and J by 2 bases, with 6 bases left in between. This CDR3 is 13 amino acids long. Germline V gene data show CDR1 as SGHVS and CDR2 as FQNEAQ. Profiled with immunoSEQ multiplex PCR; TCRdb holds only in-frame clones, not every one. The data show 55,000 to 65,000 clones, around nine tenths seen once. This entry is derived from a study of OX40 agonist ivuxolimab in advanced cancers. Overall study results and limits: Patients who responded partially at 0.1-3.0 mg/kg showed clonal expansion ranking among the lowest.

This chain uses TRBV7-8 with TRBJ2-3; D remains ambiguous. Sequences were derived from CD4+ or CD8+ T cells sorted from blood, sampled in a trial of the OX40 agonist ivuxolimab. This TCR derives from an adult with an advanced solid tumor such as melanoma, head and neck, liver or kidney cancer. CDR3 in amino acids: CASSFDHTDTQYF. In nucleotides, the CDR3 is TGTGCCAGCAGCTTCGATCACACAGATACGCAGTATTTT.